Included here is one T cell receptor (beta chain) sequence, with context. Trimming removed 4 bases from V and 5 bases from J, with 18 bases in between. Germline V gives CDR1 SGHDN, CDR2 FVKESK. The CDR3 totals 16 residues. Profiled with immunoSEQ multiplex PCR; TCRdb holds only in-frame clones, not every one. Of fewer than 2.5 million clones detected, over 85% appear once; the ten largest clones hold about 0.34%. This sample is part of a study of shared clonotypes between healthy human individuals. Sequencing used naive CD4+ T cells from PBMCs. Specified subset: CD45RA+ positively selected. The V call is TRBV14, the J call TRBJ2-1; D is perhaps TRBD1 or TRBD2 (5 bases each). This TCR came from a young man in good health. Some clones in this sample may be carry-over from other donors' samples. The CDR3 nucleotides are TGTGCCAGCAGCCGTCACGGGACCCTGCCCAACAATGAGCAGTTCTTC. It translates to CASSRHGTLPNNEQFF.